The entry below gives a single T cell receptor (beta chain) sequence along with its context. Its specificity is not known. The data were obtained in a study of OX40 agonist ivuxolimab in advanced cancers. Clones were sequenced by immunoSEQ multiplex PCR, and TCRdb holds only the in-frame ones, with some missing. This sample has about 94,000 clones, with about nine tenths found just once. Study results and limitations: Among the nonresponders, some also had low normalized T-cell clonal expansion.

Germline assignment: CDR1 SEHNR and CDR2 FQNEAQ (reference sequence). This CDR3 region has 16 residues. Trimming removed 0 bases at V and 8 bases at J, with 19 bases between. The chain employs TRBV7-9 and TRBJ1-2, with D maybe TRBD1 (6 bases). The TCR sequence derives from an adult with an advanced solid tumor such as melanoma, head and neck, liver or kidney cancer. Sequenced material: CD4+ or CD8+ T cells sorted from blood, taken in a trial of the OX40 agonist ivuxolimab. CDR3 protein: CASSLAGGHRAEGYTF. The CDR3 nucleotides read TGTGCCAGCAGCTTAGCGGGGGGACACCGGGCGGAGGGCTACACCTTC. Looking up the rest from reference TRBV7-9 and TRBJ1-2 gives the full variable domain: DTGVSQNPRHKITKRGQNVTFRCDPISEHNRLYWYRQTLGQGPEFLTYFQNEAQLEKSRLLSDRFSAERPKGSFSTLEIQRTEQGDSAMYLCASSLAGGHRAEGYTFGSGTRLTVV.